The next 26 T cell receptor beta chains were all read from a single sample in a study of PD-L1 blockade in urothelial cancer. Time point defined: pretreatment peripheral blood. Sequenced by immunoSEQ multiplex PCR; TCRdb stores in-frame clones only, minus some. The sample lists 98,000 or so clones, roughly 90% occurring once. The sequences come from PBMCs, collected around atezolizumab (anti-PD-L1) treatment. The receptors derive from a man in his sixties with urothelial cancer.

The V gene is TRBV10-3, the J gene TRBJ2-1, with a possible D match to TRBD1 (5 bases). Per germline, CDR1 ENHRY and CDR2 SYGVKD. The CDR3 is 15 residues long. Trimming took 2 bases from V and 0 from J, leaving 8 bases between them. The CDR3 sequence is CAISEGHGSYNEQFF. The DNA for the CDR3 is TGTGCCATCAGTGAGGGACATGGCTCCTACAATGAGCAGTTCTTC.

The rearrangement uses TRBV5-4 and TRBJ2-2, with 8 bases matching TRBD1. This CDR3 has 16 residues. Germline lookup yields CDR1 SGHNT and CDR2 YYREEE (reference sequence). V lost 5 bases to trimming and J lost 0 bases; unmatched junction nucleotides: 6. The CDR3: CASSTVTGANTGELFF. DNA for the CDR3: TGTGCCAGCAGTACCGTGACAGGGGCGAACACCGGGGAGCTGTTTTTT.

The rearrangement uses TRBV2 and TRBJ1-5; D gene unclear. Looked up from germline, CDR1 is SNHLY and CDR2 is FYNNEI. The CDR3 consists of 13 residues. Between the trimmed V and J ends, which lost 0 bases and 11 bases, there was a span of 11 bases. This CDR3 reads CASSEALRASQHF. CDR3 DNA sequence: TGTGCCAGCAGTGAAGCGCTTCGAGCATCCCAGCATTTT.

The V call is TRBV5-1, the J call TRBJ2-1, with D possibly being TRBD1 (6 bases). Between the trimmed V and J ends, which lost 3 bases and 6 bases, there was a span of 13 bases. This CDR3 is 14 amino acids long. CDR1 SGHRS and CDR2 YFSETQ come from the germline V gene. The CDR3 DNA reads TGCGCCAGCAGCTCGGACGGGACATTCAATGAGCAGTTCTTC. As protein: CASSSDGTFNEQFF. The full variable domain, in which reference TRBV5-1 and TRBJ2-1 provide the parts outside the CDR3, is KAGVTQTPRYLIKTRGQQVTLSCSPISGHRSVSWYQQTPGQGLQFLFEYFSETQRNKGNFPGRFSGRQFSNSRSEMNVSTLELGDSALYLCASSSDGTFNEQFFGPGTRLTVL.

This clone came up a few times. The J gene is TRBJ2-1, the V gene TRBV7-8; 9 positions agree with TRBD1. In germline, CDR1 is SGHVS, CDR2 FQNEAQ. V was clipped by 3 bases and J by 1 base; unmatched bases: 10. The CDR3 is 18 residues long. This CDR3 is CASSFEPTGTGSYNEQFF. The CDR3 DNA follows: TGTGCCAGCAGCTTCGAGCCAACCGGGACAGGGTCCTACAATGAGCAGTTCTTC.

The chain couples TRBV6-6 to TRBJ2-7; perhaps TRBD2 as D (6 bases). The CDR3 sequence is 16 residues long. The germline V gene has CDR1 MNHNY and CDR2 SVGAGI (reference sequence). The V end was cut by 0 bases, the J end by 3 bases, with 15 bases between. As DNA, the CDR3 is TGTGCCAGCAGTTACTCGCTCGGAGGGGTGGACTACGAGCAGTACTTC. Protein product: CASSYSLGGVDYEQYF.

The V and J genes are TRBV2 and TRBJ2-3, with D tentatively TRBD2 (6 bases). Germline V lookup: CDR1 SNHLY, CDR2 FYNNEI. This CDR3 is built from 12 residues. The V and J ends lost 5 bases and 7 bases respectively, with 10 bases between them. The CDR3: CASSPGLYTQYF. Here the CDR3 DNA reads TGTGCCAGCAGTCCTGGACTATATACGCAGTATTTT.

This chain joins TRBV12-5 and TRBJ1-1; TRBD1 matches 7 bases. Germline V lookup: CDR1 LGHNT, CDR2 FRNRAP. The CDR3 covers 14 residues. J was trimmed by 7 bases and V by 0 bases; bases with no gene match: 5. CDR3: CASGLVQGRGEAFF. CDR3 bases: TGTGCTAGTGGTTTGGTACAGGGGAGAGGTGAAGCTTTCTTT.

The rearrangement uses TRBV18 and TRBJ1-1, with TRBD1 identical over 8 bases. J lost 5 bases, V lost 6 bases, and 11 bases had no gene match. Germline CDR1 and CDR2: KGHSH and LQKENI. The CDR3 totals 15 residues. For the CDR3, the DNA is TGTGCCAGCTCCCCCCCTGGCAGGGGGCGGACTGAAGCTTTCTTT. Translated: CASSPPGRGRTEAFF.

As DNA, the CDR3 is TGTGCCAGCAGCGGACAGGGAACCGATACGCAGTATTTT. It yields the protein CASSGQGTDTQYF. The chain has TRBV6-6 and TRBJ2-3, with 8 bases fitting TRBD1. Germline CDR1 reads MNHNY; CDR2 reads SVGAGI (reference sequence). The CDR3 loop spans 13 amino acids. V dropped 6 bases and J dropped 6; count of bases not matched to a gene: 5.

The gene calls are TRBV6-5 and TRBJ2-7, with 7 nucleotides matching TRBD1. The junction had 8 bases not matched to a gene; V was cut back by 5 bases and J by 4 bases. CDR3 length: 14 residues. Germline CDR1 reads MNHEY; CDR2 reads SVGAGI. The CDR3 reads CASSRTQGRYEQYF. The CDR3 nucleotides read TGTGCCAGCAGTCGGACACAGGGGCGGTACGAGCAGTACTTC.

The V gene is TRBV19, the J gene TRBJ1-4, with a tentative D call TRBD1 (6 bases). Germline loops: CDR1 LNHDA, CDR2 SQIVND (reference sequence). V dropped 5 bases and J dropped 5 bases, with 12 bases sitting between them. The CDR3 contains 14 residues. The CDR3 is CASSPGALNEKLFF. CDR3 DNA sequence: TGTGCCAGTAGTCCAGGGGCTCTGAATGAAAAACTGTTTTTT.

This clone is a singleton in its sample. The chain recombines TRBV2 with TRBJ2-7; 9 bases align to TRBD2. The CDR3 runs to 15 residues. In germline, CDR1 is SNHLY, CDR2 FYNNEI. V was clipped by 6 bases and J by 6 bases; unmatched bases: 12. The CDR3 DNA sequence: TGTGCCAGCAGCTCTAGCGGGACTCGGTTTATCGAGCAGTACTTC. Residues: CASSSSGTRFIEQYF.

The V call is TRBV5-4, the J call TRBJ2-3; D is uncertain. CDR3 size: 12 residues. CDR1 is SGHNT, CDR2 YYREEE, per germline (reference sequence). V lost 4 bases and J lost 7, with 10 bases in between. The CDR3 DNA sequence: TGTGCCAGCAGCCGAGAATCGAATACGCAGTATTTT. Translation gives CASSRESNTQYF.

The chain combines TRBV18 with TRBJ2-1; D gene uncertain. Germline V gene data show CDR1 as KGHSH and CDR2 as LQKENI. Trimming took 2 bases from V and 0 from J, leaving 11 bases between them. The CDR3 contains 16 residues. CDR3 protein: CASSPMAASSYNEQFF. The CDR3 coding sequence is TGTGCCAGCTCACCAATGGCAGCGAGCTCCTACAATGAGCAGTTCTTC.

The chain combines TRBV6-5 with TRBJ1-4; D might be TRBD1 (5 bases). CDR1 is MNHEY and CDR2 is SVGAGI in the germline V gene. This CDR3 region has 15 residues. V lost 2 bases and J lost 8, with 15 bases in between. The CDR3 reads CASSYAGGEGEKLFF. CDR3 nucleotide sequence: TGTGCCAGCAGTTACGCTGGAGGGGAAGGCGAAAAACTGTTTTTT.

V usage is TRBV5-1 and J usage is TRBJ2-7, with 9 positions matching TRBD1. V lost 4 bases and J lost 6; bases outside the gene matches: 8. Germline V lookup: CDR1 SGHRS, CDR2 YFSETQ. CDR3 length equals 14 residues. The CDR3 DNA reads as TGCGCCAGCAGCGACATGGGACAGGGCGGCGAGCAGTACTTC. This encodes CASSDMGQGGEQYF.

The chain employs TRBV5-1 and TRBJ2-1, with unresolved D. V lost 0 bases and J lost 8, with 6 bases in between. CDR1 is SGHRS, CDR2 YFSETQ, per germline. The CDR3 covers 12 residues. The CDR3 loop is CASSLGGYEQFF. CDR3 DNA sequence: TGCGCCAGCAGCTTGGGTGGCTATGAGCAGTTCTTC. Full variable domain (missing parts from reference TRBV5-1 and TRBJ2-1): KAGVTQTPRYLIKTRGQQVTLSCSPISGHRSVSWYQQTPGQGLQFLFEYFSETQRNKGNFPGRFSGRQFSNSRSEMNVSTLELGDSALYLCASSLGGYEQFFGPGTRLTVL.

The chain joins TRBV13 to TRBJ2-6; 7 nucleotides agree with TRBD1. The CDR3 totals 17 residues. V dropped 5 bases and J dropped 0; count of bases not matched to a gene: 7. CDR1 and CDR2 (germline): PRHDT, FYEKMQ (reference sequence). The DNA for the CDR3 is TGTGCCAGCAGCGCCCGACAGGGCCCCTCTGGGGCCAACGTCCTGACTTTC. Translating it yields CASSARQGPSGANVLTF.

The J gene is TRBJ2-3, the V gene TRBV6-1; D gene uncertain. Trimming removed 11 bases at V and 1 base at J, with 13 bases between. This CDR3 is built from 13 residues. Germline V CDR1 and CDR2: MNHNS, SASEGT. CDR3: CALRLAGTDTQYF. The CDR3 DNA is TGTGCCCTTCGTCTGGCGGGCACAGATACGCAGTATTTT.

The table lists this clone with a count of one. This CDR3 is CASSPGLAGAHMSYNEQFF. The CDR3 coding sequence is TGCGCCAGCAGCCCCGGACTAGCGGGGGCCCATATGTCCTACAATGAGCAGTTCTTC. V and J are TRBV5-1 and TRBJ2-1, with 13 bases aligning to TRBD2. The CDR3 has 19 residues. Germline values: CDR1 SGHRS, CDR2 YFSETQ. The J segment lost 1 base and the V segment lost 4 bases, leaving 11 bases of the junction unmatched.

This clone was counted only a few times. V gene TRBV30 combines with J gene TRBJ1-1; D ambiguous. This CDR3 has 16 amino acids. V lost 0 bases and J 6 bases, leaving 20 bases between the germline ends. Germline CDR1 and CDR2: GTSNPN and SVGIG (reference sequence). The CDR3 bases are TGTGCCTGGAGTGTGACTCGGGCGTTGGGGAGATCTGAAGCTTTCTTT. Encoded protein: CAWSVTRALGRSEAFF.

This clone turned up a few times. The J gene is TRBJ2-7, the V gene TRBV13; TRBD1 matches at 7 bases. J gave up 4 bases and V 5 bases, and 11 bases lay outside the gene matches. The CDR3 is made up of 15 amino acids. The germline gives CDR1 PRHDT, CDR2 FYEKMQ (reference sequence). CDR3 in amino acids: CASSLEGADYYEQYF. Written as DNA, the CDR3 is TGTGCCAGCAGCCTCGAGGGGGCCGATTATTACGAGCAGTACTTC.

The CDR3 protein is CASSEGQGSYNEQFF. In nucleotides, the CDR3 is TGTGCCAGCAGCGAGGGACAGGGTTCCTACAATGAGCAGTTCTTC. The V gene is TRBV9, the J gene TRBJ2-1; 9 positions match TRBD1. CDR1 is SGDLS and CDR2 is YYNGEE in the germline V gene. This CDR3 has 15 amino acids. V shed 3 bases, J shed 1 base, and the junction held 2 bases outside the gene matches.

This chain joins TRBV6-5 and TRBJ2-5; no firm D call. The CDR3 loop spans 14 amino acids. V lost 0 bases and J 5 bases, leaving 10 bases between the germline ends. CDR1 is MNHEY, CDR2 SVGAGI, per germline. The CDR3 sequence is CASSYSVPRETQYF. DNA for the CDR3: TGTGCCAGCAGTTACTCGGTACCCCGGGAGACCCAGTACTTC.

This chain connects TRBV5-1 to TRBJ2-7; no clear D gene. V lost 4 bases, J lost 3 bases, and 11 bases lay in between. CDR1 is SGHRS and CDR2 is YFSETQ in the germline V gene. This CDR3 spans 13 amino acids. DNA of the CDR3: TGCGCCAGCAGCCAGCAGGCTAACTACGAGCAGTACTTC. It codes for CASSQQANYEQYF.